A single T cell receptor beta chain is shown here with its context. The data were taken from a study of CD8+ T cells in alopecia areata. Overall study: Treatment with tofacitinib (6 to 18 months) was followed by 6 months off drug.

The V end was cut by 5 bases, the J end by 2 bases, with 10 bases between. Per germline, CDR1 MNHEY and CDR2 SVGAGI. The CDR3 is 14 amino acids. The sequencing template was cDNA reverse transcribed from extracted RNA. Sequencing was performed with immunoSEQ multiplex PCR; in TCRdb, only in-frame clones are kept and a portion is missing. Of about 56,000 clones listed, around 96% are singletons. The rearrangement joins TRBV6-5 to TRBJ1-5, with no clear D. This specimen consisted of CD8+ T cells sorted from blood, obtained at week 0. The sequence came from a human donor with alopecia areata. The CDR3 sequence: CASSRGRGNQPQHF. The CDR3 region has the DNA TGTGCCAGCAGTCGAGGACGGGGCAATCAGCCCCAGCATTTT.